The rows below give T cell receptor beta chains drawn from one sample of a study of metastatic and nonmetastatic thyroid tumors. TCRdb reassembled clones from the PCR reads with MiXCR. Counted here are 15,000 to 20,000 clones, about 13% occurring once; the ten biggest clones make up about 28%. Sequencing was done on a sample of blood. These receptors came from a female donor with papillary thyroid cancer or a benign thyroid nodule (not recorded which). Some clones in this sample may be carry-over from other donors' samples. The CDR3 runs from the conserved cysteine through the conserved F or W. D genes are given only for firm matches. Size tells how often a clone was seen (once, few, many) or the class of an expanded clone, and some rows leave it out.

V	J	size	D	DNA	CDR3
TRBV25-1	TRBJ2-1	few	-	TGTGCCAGCAGTGAATCAGGGGATCGGAGTGAGCAGTTCTTC	CASSESGDRSEQFF
TRBV7-2	TRBJ2-7	many	-	TGTGCCAGCAGACCGGACGGATACTACGAGCAGTACTTC	CASRPDGYYEQYF
TRBV7-9	TRBJ2-5	many	-	TGTGCCAGCAGCTTAGATTTGGGGTCACCGTACTTC	CASSLDLGSPYF
TRBV5-4	TRBJ1-5	many	-	TGTGCCAGCAGCGTCGGGGGAAGGGGAAGCAATCAGCCCCAGCATTTT	CASSVGGRGSNQPQHF
TRBV5-4	TRBJ1-1	-	-	TGTGCCAGCATCTTGGTGGGGATAGACACTGAAGCTTTCTTT	CASILVGIDTEAFF
TRBV4-2	TRBJ2-7	many	-	TGTGCCAGCAGCCAAGTAGGGGCCTACGAGCAGTACTTC	CASSQVGAYEQYF
TRBV11-2	TRBJ2-4	many	-	TGTGCCAGCAGCCCTGAGCTAGCCAAAAACATTCAGTACTTC	CASSPELAKNIQYF
TRBV20-1	TRBJ2-5	many	-	TGCAGTGCTAGATCGGTAGGGTGGCAAGAGACCCAGTACTTC	CSARSVGWQETQYF
TRBV2	TRBJ2-7	medium-sized	-	TGTGCCAGCATAAACGGATACGAGCAGTACTTC	CASINGYEQYF
TRBV20-1	TRBJ1-3	many	-	TGCAGTGCTCCGGGCTCTGGAAACACCATATATTTT	CSAPGSGNTIYF
TRBV15	TRBJ2-1	many	-	TGTGCCACCAGCAGAGTCAGAAGGGGGAACAATGAGCAGTTCTTC	CATSRVRRGNNEQFF
TRBV2	TRBJ2-5	many	-	TGTGCCAGCAGTGGAACTAGTCAAGAGACCCAGTACTTC	CASSGTSQETQYF
TRBV6-6	TRBJ2-2	many	TRBD1	TGTGCCAGCAGTCAATGGGCCACAGGGGTGGACTTGAACACCGGGGAGCTGTTTTTT	CASSQWATGVDLNTGELFF
TRBV4-1	TRBJ1-2	many	-	TGCGCCAGCAGCCAAGGGGCCTCGGGGGGCTACACCTTC	CASSQGASGGYTF
TRBV30	TRBJ1-2	many	TRBD1	TGTGCCTGGAGTGCGACAGGGGACTATGGCTACACCTTC	CAWSATGDYGYTF
TRBV19	TRBJ1-5	few	-	TGTGCCAGTAGTCCCGCGACAGTGGGGATTCAGCCCCAGCATTTT	CASSPATVGIQPQHF
TRBV10-3	TRBJ2-1	large	-	TGTGCCATCAGTGAGTCAGGGCAGGAGCAGTTCTTC	CAISESGQEQFF
TRBV24-1	TRBJ2-7	many	-	TGTGCCACCAGTGATTACGACAGACCCTACGAGCAGTACTTC	CATSDYDRPYEQYF
TRBV12-3/TRBV12-4	TRBJ1-1	many	-	TGTGCCAGCAGTCGGGTGGGGTACACTGAAGCTTTCTTT	CASSRVGYTEAFF
TRBV19	TRBJ2-6	-	-	TGTGCCAGTAGTGTGTGGGGGCGCGACCCTGGGGCCAACGTCCTGACTTTC	CASSVWGRDPGANVLTF
TRBV14	TRBJ1-1	many	-	TGTGCCAGCGCAAAACAGGTGAACACTGAAGCTTTCTTT	CASAKQVNTEAFF
TRBV10-3	TRBJ2-6	few	TRBD1	TGTGCCATCAGTGCTATACAGGGGAAGAGCTCTGGGACCAACGTCCTGACCTTC	CAISAIQGKSSGTNVLTF
TRBV19	TRBJ1-2	medium-sized	-	TGTGCCACTAAGACAGGAGCGCATGGCTACACCTTC	CATKTGAHGYTF
TRBV2	TRBJ1-5	medium-sized	TRBD1	TGTGCCAGCAGCGACAGGGTGGGCAATCAGCCCCAGCATTTT	CASSDRVGNQPQHF
TRBV28	TRBJ2-6	-	-	TGTGTCAGCATTCCGGGGGCATCTGGGGCCAACGTCCTGACTTTC	CVSIPGASGANVLTF
TRBV11-2	TRBJ2-4	many	-	TGTGCCAGCAGTCCCAAATGGGGGTCGGGAAACATTCAGTACTTC	CASSPKWGSGNIQYF
TRBV7-2	TRBJ2-3	many	-	TGTGCCAGCAACTTCCCCCGGGGGCGATACACAGATACGCAGTATTTT	CASNFPRGRYTDTQYF
TRBV5-1	TRBJ1-2	many	-	TGCGCCAGCAGTCGACAGAGTAACTATGGCTACACCTTC	CASSRQSNYGYTF
TRBV30	TRBJ2-6	many	-	TGTGCCTGGAGTGTAGCGTATTCTATTTCTGGGGCCAACGTCCTGACTTTC	CAWSVAYSISGANVLTF
TRBV9	TRBJ1-2	many	TRBD1	TGTGCCAGCAGCGTAGCTCGGGCAGGGGGGAACTATGGCTACACCTTC	CASSVARAGGNYGYTF
TRBV5-1	TRBJ2-3	-	-	TGCGCCAGCAGCTTCACCGGGACGGAGAGCACAGATACGCAGTATTTT	CASSFTGTESTDTQYF
TRBV15	TRBJ1-5	medium-sized	-	TGTGCCACCAGCAGAGATCCCTCTTATAGCAATCAGCCCCAGCATTTT	CATSRDPSYSNQPQHF
TRBV5-1	TRBJ2-1	many	-	TGCGCCAGCAGCTTTCGCTCGAATGAGCAGTTCTTC	CASSFRSNEQFF
TRBV5-4	TRBJ1-5	many	-	TGTGCCAGCAGCTTGGTGTGGGCCCCGAATAGCAATCAGCCCCAGCATTTT	CASSLVWAPNSNQPQHF
TRBV5-1	TRBJ1-6	many	-	TGCGCCAGCAGCATTCTTACAGGGAATAATTCACCCCTCCACTTT	CASSILTGNNSPLHF
TRBV5-1	TRBJ2-2	many	-	TGCGCCAGCAGCTCGCGGACGGGGCAGACCGGGGAGCTGTTTTTT	CASSSRTGQTGELFF
TRBV19	TRBJ2-5	few	-	TGTGCCAGTAGTATAGAGGGGACGGTCCAATATACCCAGTACTTC	CASSIEGTVQYTQYF
TRBV9	TRBJ2-6	many	-	TGTGCCAGCAGCTATGGCTACTCTGGGGCCAACGTCCTGACTTTC	CASSYGYSGANVLTF
TRBV6-1	TRBJ1-2	-	-	TGTGCCAGCAGTTGGGGGAGGGAAAAGGTCTATGGCTACACCTTC	CASSWGREKVYGYTF
TRBV28	TRBJ2-6	many	TRBD1	TGTGCCAGCAGCACCAGGGGGCCTGGGGCCAACGTCCTGACTTTC	CASSTRGPGANVLTF
TRBV5-1	TRBJ2-7	many	TRBD1	TGCGCCAGCAGCTTGGGGGACAGGGGAATCGCTCACGAGCAGTACTTC	CASSLGDRGIAHEQYF
TRBV15	TRBJ1-2	few	-	TGTGCCACCAGCAGAGTAGGGCATCCTTATGGCTACACCTTC	CATSRVGHPYGYTF
TRBV5-1	TRBJ2-1	-	TRBD1	TGCGCCAGCAGCTTGTTCGGGACAGGGGACACCAATGAGCAGTTCTTC	CASSLFGTGDTNEQFF
TRBV2	TRBJ1-1	many	TRBD1	TGTGCCAGCATCGGAGACAGGGAGGGGAACACTGAAGCTTTCTTT	CASIGDREGNTEAFF
TRBV5-1	TRBJ1-5	many	-	TGCGCCAGCAGCTTGACAGGAATTAGCAATCAGCCCCAGCATTTT	CASSLTGISNQPQHF
TRBV6-2/TRBV6-3	TRBJ1-2	-	-	TGTGCCAGCAGTTATAGTCACGCGTCTCTCAACTATGGCTACACCTTC	CASSYSHASLNYGYTF
TRBV5-1	TRBJ2-1	-	-	TGCGCCAGCAGCTTGGCCGTGGATCTAGATTACAATGAGCAGTTCTTC	CASSLAVDLDYNEQFF
TRBV18	TRBJ2-1	many	TRBD1	TGTGCCAGCTCACTCGGGACAGTTTACAATGAGCAGTTCTTC	CASSLGTVYNEQFF
TRBV6-1	TRBJ1-6	few	TRBD1	TGTGCCAGCAGTGCTCACAGGGGGACAATTTCACCCCTCCACTTT	CASSAHRGTISPLHF
TRBV11-2	TRBJ2-7	once	-	TGTGCCAGCACCATGACACCTTACGAGCAGTACTTC	CASTMTPYEQYF
TRBV6-1	TRBJ2-1	medium-sized	-	TGTGCCAGCAGTGAAACGACAAACAATGAGCAGTTCTTC	CASSETTNNEQFF
TRBV5-1	TRBJ1-3	many	-	TGCGCCAGCAGCCTTACAGTGATCACTGGAAACACCATATATTTT	CASSLTVITGNTIYF